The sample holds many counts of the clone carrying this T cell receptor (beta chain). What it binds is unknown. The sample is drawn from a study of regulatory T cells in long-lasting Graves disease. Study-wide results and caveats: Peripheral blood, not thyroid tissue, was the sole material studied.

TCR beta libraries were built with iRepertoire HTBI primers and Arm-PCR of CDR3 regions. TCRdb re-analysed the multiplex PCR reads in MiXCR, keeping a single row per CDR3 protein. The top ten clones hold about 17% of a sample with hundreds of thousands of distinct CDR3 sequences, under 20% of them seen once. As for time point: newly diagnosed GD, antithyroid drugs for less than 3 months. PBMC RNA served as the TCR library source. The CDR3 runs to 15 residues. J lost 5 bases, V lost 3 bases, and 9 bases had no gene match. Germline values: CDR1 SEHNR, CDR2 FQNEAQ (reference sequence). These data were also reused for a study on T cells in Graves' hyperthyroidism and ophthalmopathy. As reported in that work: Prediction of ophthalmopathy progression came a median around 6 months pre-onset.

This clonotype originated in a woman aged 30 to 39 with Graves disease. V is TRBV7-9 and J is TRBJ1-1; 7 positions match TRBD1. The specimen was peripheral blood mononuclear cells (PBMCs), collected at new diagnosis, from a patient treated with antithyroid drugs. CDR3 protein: CASSLWDSQGTEAFF. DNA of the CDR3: TGTGCCAGCAGCTTGTGGGACTCACAGGGGACTGAAGCTTTCTTT.